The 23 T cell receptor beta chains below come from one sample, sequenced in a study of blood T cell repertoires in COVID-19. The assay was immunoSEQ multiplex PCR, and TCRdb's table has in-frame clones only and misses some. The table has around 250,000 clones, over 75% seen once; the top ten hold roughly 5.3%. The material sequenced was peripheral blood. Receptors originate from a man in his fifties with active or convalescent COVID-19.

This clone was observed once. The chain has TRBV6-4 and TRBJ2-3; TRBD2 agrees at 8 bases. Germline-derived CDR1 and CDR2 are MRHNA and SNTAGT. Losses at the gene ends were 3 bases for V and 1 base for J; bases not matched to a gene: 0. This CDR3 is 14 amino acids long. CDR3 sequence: CASSEAGGTDTQYF. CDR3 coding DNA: TGTGCCAGCAGTGAAGCGGGAGGCACAGATACGCAGTATTTT.

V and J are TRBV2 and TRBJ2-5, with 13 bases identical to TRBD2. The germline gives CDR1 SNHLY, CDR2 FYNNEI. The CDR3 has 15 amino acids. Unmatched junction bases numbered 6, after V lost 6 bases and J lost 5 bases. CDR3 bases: TGTGCCAGCAGCACTAGCGGGAGGGCCTGGGAGACCCAGTACTTC. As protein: CASSTSGRAWETQYF.

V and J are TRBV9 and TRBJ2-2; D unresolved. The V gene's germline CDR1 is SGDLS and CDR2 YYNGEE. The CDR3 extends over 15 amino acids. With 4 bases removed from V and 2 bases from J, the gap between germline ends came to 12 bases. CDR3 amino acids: CASSSYQRNTGELFF. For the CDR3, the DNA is TGTGCCAGCAGCTCCTACCAGCGAAACACCGGGGAGCTGTTTTTT.

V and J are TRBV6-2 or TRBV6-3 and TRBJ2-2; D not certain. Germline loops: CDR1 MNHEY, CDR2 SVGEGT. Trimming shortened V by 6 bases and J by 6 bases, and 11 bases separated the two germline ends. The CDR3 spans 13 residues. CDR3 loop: CASSLQSPGELFF. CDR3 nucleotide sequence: TGTGCCAGCAGCCTACAGAGCCCCGGGGAGCTGTTTTTT.

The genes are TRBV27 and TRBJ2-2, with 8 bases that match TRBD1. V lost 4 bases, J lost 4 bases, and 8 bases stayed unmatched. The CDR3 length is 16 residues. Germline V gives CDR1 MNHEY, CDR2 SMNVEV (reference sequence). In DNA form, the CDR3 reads TGTGCCAGCAGTTGGCCTCAGGGGGCGGGCACCGGGGAGCTGTTTTTT. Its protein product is CASSWPQGAGTGELFF.

The CDR3 region has the DNA TGTGCCAGCAGCTTAGGGGGGGATCAGCCCCAGCATTTT. Its protein is CASSLGGDQPQHF. The V gene is TRBV7-3, the J gene TRBJ1-5; possible D gene TRBD1, 5 bases. V was clipped by 2 bases and J by 5 bases, with 7 bases between them. This CDR3 region has 13 residues. CDR1 and CDR2 from the germline V gene are SGHTA and FQGTGA.

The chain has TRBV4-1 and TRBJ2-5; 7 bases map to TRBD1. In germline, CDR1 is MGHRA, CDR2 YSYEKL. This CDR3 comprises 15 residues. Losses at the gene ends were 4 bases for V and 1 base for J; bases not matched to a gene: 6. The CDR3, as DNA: TGCGCCAGCAGCCTGACAGGGATATTCCAAGAGACCCAGTACTTC. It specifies CASSLTGIFQETQYF.

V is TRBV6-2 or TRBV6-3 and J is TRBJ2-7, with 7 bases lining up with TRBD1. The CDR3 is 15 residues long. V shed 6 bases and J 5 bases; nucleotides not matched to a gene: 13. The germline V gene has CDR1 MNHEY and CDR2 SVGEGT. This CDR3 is CASSRRGRRGDEQYF. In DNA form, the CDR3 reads TGTGCCAGCAGCCGTAGGGGGCGCCGGGGCGACGAGCAGTACTTC.

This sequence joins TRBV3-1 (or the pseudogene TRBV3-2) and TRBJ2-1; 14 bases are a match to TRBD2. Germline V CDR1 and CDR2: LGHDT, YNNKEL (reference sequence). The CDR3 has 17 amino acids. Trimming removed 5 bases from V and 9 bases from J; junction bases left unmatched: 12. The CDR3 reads CASSARLAGGPRGEQFF. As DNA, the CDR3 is TGTGCCAGCAGCGCCCGACTAGCGGGAGGGCCTAGAGGTGAGCAGTTCTTC.

This CDR3 is CASSGEPRNEQYF. In DNA, the CDR3 is TGTGCCAGCTCAGGGGAGCCAAGGAACGAGCAGTACTTC. The rearrangement joins TRBV18 to TRBJ2-7, with a weak D call TRBD2 (5 bases). The CDR3 runs 13 residues. Trimming left V 5 bases short and J 5 bases short, with 13 bases between. Germline values: CDR1 KGHSH, CDR2 LQKENI. The full variable domain, its missing parts supplied by reference TRBV18 and TRBJ2-7, is NAGVMQNPRHLVRRRGQEARLRCSPMKGHSHVYWYRQLPEEGLKFMVYLQKENIIDESGMPKERFSAEFPKEGPSILRIQQVVRGDSAAYFCASSGEPRNEQYFGPGTRLTVT.

CDR3 in DNA: TGTGCCAGCAACTCAGCGGGAGGGGGCACAGATACGCAGTATTTT. This encodes CASNSAGGGTDTQYF. The chain uses TRBV7-6 and TRBJ2-3; 10 bases map to TRBD2. V was clipped by 7 bases and J by 1 base; unmatched bases: 5. Germline V gene sequence: CDR1 SGHVS, CDR2 FNYEAQ. The CDR3 is 15 residues long.

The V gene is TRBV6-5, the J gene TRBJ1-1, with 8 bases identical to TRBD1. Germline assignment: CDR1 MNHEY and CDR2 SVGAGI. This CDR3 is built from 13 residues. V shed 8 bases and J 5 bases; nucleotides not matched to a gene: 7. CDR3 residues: CASGPRGLTEAFF. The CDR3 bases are TGTGCCAGCGGACCCAGGGGGCTTACTGAAGCTTTCTTT.

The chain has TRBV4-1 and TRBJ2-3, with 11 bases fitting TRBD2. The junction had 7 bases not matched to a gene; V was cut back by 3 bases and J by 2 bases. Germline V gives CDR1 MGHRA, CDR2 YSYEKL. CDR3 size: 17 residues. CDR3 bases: TGCGCCAGCAGCCAGTCCGGGACTAGCGGTAACACAGATACGCAGTATTTT. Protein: CASSQSGTSGNTDTQYF.

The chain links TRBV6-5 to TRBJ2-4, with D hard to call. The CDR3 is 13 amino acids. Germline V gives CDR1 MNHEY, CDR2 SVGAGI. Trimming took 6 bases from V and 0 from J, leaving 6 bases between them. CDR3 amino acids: CASRRLAKNIQYF. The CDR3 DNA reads TGTGCCAGCAGGCGTTTAGCCAAAAACATTCAGTACTTC.

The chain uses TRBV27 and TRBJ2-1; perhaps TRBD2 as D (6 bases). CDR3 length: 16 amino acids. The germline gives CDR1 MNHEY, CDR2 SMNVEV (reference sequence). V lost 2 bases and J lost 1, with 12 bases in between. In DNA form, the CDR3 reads TGTGCCAGCAGTTTAGCGGCGGGAAGGTCCTACAATGAGCAGTTCTTC. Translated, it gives CASSLAAGRSYNEQFF.

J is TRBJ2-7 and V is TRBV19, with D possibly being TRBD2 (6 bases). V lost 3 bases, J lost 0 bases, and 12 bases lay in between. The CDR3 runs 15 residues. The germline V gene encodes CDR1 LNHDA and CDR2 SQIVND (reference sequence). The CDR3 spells CASSIQGGNSYEQYF. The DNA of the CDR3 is TGTGCCAGTAGTATCCAGGGCGGGAACTCCTACGAGCAGTACTTC.

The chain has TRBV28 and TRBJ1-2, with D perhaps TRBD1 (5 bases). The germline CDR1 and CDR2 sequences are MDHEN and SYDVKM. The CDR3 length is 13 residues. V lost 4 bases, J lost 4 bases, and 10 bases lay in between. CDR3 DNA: TGTGCCAGCAGTTCACAGACAGCCTATGGCTACACCTTC. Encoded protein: CASSSQTAYGYTF.

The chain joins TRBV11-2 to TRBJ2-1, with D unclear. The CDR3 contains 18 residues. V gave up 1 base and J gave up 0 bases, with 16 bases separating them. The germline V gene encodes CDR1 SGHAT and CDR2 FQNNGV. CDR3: CASSLGGRIYSSYNEQFF. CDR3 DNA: TGTGCCAGCAGCTTAGGAGGTCGCATTTATAGCTCCTACAATGAGCAGTTCTTC.

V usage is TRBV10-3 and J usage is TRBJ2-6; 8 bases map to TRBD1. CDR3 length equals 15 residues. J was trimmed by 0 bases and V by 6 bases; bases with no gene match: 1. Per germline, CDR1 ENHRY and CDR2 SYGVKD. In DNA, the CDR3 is TGTGCCATCAGAACAGGGGGCTCTGGGGCCAACGTCCTGACTTTC. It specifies CAIRTGGSGANVLTF.

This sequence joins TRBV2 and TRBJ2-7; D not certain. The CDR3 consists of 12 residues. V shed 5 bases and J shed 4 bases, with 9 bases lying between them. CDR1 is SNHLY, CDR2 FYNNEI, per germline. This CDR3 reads CASSRAGYEQYF. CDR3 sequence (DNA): TGTGCCAGCAGTCGAGCTGGTTACGAGCAGTACTTC.

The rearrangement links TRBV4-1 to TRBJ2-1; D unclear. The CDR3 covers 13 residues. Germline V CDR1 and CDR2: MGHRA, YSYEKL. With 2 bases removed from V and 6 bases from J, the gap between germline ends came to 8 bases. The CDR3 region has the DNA TGCGCCAGCAGCCAAACACCCCTCAATGAGCAGTTCTTC. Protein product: CASSQTPLNEQFF.

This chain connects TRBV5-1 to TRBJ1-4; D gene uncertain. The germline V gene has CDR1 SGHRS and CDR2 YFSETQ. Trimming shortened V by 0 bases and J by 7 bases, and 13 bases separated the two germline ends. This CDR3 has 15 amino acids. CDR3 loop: CASSLGAGLSEKLFF. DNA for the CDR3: TGCGCCAGCAGCTTGGGTGCGGGTCTAAGTGAAAAACTGTTTTTT.

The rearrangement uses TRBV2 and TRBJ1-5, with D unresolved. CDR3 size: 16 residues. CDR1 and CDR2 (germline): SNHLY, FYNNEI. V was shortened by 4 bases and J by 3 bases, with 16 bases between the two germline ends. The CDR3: CASSVGERDYNQPQHF. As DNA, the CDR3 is TGTGCCAGCAGTGTTGGGGAGCGAGACTACAATCAGCCCCAGCATTTT.